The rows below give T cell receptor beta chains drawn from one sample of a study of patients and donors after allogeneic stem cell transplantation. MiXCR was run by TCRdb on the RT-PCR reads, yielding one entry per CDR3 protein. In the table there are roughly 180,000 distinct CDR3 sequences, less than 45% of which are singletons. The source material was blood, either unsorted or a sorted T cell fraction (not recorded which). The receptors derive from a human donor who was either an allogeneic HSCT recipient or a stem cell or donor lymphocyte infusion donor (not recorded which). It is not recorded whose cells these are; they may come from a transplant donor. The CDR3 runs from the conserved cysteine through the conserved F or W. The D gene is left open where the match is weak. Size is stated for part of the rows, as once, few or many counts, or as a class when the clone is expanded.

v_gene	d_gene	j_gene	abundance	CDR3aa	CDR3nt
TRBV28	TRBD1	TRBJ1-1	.	CASSTEQGVNTEAFF	TGTGCCAGCAGTACAGAACAGGGGGTAAACACTGAAGCTTTCTTT
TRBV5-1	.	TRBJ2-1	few	CASSSVGDLSNEQFF	TGCGCCAGCAGCTCGGTAGGGGACTTATCAAATGAGCAGTTCTTC
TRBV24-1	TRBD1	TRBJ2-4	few	CATSDDSGTASIQYF	TGTGCCACCAGTGATGACTCCGGGACAGCAAGCATTCAGTACTTC
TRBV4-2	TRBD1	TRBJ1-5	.	CASSPGTGPQPQHF	TGTGCCAGCAGCCCTGGGACAGGGCCTCAGCCCCAGCATTTT
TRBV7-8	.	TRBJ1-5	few	CASSGRGGVSNQPQHF	TGTGCCAGCAGCGGCCGGGGAGGGGTTAGCAATCAGCCCCAGCATTTT
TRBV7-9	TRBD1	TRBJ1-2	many	CASSPAGTGRTFYGYTF	TGTGCCAGCAGTCCGGCCGGGACAGGGCGAACTTTCTATGGCTACACCTTC
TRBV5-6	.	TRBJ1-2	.	CASSLPGGHGYTF	TGTGCCAGCAGCTTGCCCGGGGGCCATGGCTACACCTTC
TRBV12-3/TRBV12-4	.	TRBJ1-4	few	CASSLGTDRFNEKLFF	TGTGCCAGCAGCTTAGGGACCGACAGATTTAATGAAAAACTGTTTTTT
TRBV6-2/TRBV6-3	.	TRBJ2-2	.	CASSLPGANTGELFF	TGTGCCAGCAGTTTACCGGGAGCGAACACCGGGGAGCTGTTTTTT
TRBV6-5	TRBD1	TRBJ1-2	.	CASRSQQGASGYTF	TGTGCCAGCAGATCTCAACAGGGGGCTTCTGGCTACACCTTC
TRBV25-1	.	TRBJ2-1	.	CASSDSPPGYLSYNEQFF	TGTGCCAGCAGTGATTCCCCGCCGGGGTACTTATCCTACAATGAGCAGTTCTTC
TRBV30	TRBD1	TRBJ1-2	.	CAWRTGAADGYTF	TGTGCCTGGAGGACAGGGGCGGCGGATGGCTACACCTTC
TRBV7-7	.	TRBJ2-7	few	CASSPDPLGEQYF	TGTGCCAGCAGCCCTGACCCACTCGGGGAGCAGTACTTC
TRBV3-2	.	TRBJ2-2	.	CASSQKFAGELFF	TGTGCCAGCAGCCAAAAGTTTGCCGGGGAGCTGTTTTTT
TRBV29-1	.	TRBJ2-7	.	CSVEDRGESYEQYF	TGCAGCGTTGAAGATCGAGGGGAATCCTACGAGCAGTACTTC
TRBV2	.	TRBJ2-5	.	CATIQGEETQYF	TGTGCCACGATACAGGGTGAAGAGACCCAGTACTTC
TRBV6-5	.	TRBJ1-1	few	CASNTGSLEAFF	TGTGCCAGCAACACAGGGTCCCTTGAAGCTTTCTTT
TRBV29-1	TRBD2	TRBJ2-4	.	CSVLGAGGGNIQYF	TGCAGCGTCCTCGGGGCGGGAGGTGGAAACATTCAGTACTTC
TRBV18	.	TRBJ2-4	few	CASSPPGPITENTQYF	TGTGCCAGCTCACCACCGGGCCCAATTACTGAGAACACTCAGTACTTC
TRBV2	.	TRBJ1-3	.	CASLSARYTIYF	TGTGCCAGTCTGTCAGCTCGTTACACCATATATTTT
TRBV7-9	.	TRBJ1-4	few	CASSLEQINEKLFF	TGTGCCAGCAGCTTAGAACAGATTAATGAAAAACTGTTTTTT
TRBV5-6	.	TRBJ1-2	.	CASSLVYSGGYTF	TGTGCCAGCAGCTTGGTATACAGTGGGGGCTACACCTTC
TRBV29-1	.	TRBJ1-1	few	CSVERGGTEAFF	TGCAGCGTTGAGAGGGGCGGGACTGAAGCTTTCTTT
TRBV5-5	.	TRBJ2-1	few	CASSSHDWLSSYNEQFF	TGTGCCAGCAGCTCTCATGACTGGTTAAGCTCCTACAATGAGCAGTTCTTC
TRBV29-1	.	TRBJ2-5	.	CSVTTTEGGETQYF	TGCAGCGTCACTACGACTGAGGGTGGAGAGACCCAGTACTTC
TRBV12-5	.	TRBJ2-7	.	CASRGAASTYEQYF	TGTGCTAGTAGGGGGGCCGCCTCAACCTACGAGCAGTACTTC
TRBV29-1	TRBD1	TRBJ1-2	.	CSVGLGQGGYGYTF	TGCAGCGTTGGCCTCGGACAGGGGGGTTATGGCTACACCTTC
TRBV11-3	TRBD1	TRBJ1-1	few	CASSSTLKTGGNTEAFF	TGTGCCAGCAGCTCTACCTTAAAAACAGGGGGCAACACTGAAGCTTTCTTT
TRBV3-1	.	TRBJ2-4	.	CASSQGGLITKNIQYF	TGTGCCAGCAGCCAGGGGGGATTGATAACCAAAAACATTCAGTACTTC
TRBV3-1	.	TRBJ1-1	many	CASSPRGTEAFF	TGTGCCAGCAGCCCGCGTGGGACTGAAGCTTTCTTT
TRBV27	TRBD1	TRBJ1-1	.	CASSFVRGQTEAFF	TGTGCCAGCAGTTTTGTCAGGGGGCAAACTGAAGCTTTCTTT
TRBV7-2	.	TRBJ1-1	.	CASSLLDGPEAFF	TGTGCCAGCAGCCTACTGGACGGGCCTGAAGCTTTCTTT
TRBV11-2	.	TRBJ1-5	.	CASSLDGPYSNQPQHF	TGTGCCAGCAGCTTAGATGGCCCCTACAGCAATCAGCCCCAGCATTTT
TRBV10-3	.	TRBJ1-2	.	CAISESGTPGYGYTF	TGTGCCATCAGTGAGTCGGGAACCCCAGGCTATGGCTACACCTTC
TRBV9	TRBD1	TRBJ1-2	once	CASSATGVHGYTF	TGTGCCAGCAGCGCGACAGGGGTCCATGGCTACACCTTC
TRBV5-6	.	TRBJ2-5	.	CASSLGPLAETQYF	TGTGCCAGCAGCCTCGGGCCCCTCGCGGAGACCCAGTACTTC
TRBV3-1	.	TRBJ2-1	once	CASSQGRNNEQFF	TGTGCCAGCAGCCAAGGTCGCAACAATGAGCAGTTCTTC
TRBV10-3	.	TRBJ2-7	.	CAISRDLGYEQYF	TGTGCCATCAGCAGGGACCTTGGCTACGAGCAGTACTTC
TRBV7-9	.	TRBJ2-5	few	CASSLTLQETQYF	TGTGCCAGCAGCTTAACCTTGCAAGAGACCCAGTACTTC
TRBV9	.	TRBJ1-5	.	CASSEEGGNQPQHF	TGTGCCAGCTCGGAAGAGGGAGGCAATCAGCCCCAGCATTTT
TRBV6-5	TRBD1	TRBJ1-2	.	CASRKGATGGISYGYTF	TGTGCCAGCAGGAAGGGGGCAACAGGGGGCATTAGCTATGGCTACACCTTC
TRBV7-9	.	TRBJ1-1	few	CASSPLRGGPNTEAFF	TGTGCCAGCAGCCCACTCAGGGGTGGGCCGAACACTGAAGCTTTCTTT
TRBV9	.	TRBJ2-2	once	CASSLVEREELFF	TGTGCCAGCAGCCTGGTGGAAAGGGAGGAGCTGTTTTTT
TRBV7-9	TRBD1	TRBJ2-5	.	CASSSGQNLQETQYF	TGTGCCAGCAGCTCGGGACAGAATCTCCAAGAGACCCAGTACTTC
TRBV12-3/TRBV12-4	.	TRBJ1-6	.	CASSFSSYNSPLHF	TGTGCCAGCAGTTTTTCGTCCTATAATTCACCCCTCCACTTT
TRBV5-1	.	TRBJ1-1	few	CASSWGTSTRRNTEAFF	TGCGCCAGCAGCTGGGGGACCTCTACCAGGAGAAACACTGAAGCTTTCTTT
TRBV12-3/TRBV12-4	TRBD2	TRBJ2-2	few	CASSFGGSSPTGELFF	TGTGCCAGCAGTTTTGGCGGGAGTTCCCCCACCGGGGAGCTGTTTTTT
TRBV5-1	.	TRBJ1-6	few	CASSLLDQGITSPLHF	TGCGCCAGCAGCCTCTTGGACCAGGGGATCACTTCACCCCTCCACTTT
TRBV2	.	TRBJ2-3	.	CASITADTDTQYF	TGTGCCAGCATAACAGCTGACACAGATACGCAGTATTTT
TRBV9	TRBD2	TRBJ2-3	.	CASSVGQEREYPDTQYF	TGTGCCAGCAGCGTAGGCCAGGAGCGGGAGTACCCAGATACGCAGTATTTT